Shown below are 27 T cell receptor beta chains from a single sample sequenced in a study of blood T cells in healthy people across ages. Primed by a sample-barcoded 5' primer and a J-beta primer mix, a second PCR proceeded for about 6 to 12 cycles. A single record per CDR3 protein comes from TCRdb applying MiXCR to the 5' RACE reads. This sample has over 1.5 million distinct CDR3 sequences, with roughly 50% found just once. The sample taken for sequencing was blood. The receptor set was obtained from a woman in her thirties or forties in good health.

In its sample, this clonotype was seen many times. The rearrangement uses TRBV5-5 and TRBJ2-3; 7 bases align to TRBD1. Germline CDR1 reads SGHKS; CDR2 reads YYEKEE (reference sequence). With V trimmed by 0 bases and J by 2 bases, 3 bases remained unmatched. This CDR3 spans 15 amino acids. In DNA form, the CDR3 reads TGTGCCAGCAGCTTGGGGACAGGACCCACAGATACGCAGTATTTT. This translates into CASSLGTGPTDTQYF.

Regarding this clonotype: One end of the junction does not line up with germline, which may come from a read error. The CDR3: CVSLRGGPYNEQFF. DNA for the CDR3: TGTGTCAGCTTACGGGGGGGCCCCTACAATGAGCAGTTCTTC. The rearrangement uses TRBV27 and TRBJ2-1; 8 bases map to TRBD2. CDR1 and CDR2 from the germline V gene are MNHEY and SMNVEV (reference sequence). The CDR3 totals 14 residues.

This chain connects TRBV7-9 to TRBJ2-5, with 7 nucleotides matching TRBD1. Germline lookup yields CDR1 SEHNR and CDR2 FQNEAQ (reference sequence). The CDR3 runs to 16 residues. Losses at the gene ends were 5 bases for V and 3 bases for J; bases not matched to a gene: 12. CDR3 residues: CASSRPDTGTEETQYF. For the CDR3, the DNA is TGTGCCAGCAGCCGGCCCGATACCGGGACAGAAGAGACCCAGTACTTC.

This chain uses TRBV2 with TRBJ1-1; D possibly corresponds to TRBD1 (5 bases). Germline CDR1 SNHLY, CDR2 FYNNEI. Between the trimmed V and J ends, which lost 10 bases and 1 base, there was a span of 13 bases. This CDR3 has 13 amino acids. This CDR3 is CAIREQPNTEAFF. The CDR3 region has the DNA TGTGCCATCAGGGAACAGCCGAACACTGAAGCTTTCTTT.

As for this clonotype: One junction end does not reproduce the germline sequence, and a read error may be involved. The rearrangement joins TRBV11-2 to TRBJ2-1; 9 bases fit TRBD1. CDR1 is SGHAT and CDR2 is FQNNGV in the germline V gene. The CDR3 extends over 12 amino acids. The CDR3 region is CTSTTGGREQFF. Here the CDR3 DNA reads TGTACCAGCACCACAGGGGGCAGGGAGCAGTTCTTC.

This clonotype was seen more than once but under ten times. The chain is built from TRBV5-1 and TRBJ1-2, with TRBD1 matching over 9 bases. The CDR3 has 15 residues. Germline CDR1 and CDR2: SGHRS and YFSETQ. V was pared by 3 bases and J by 0 bases, with 3 bases of the junction left unmatched. The CDR3 DNA is TGCGCCAGCAGCTCGACAGGGGGAGCTAACTATGGCTACACCTTC. Its translation is CASSSTGGANYGYTF.

This clonotype was counted between two and nine times. In nucleotides, the CDR3 is TGCAGCGTTGTGGGACAGCGGGGACAGCAAGAGACCCAGTACTTC. Amino acid sequence: CSVVGQRGQQETQYF. The chain uses TRBV29-1 and TRBJ2-5; D is perhaps TRBD1 or TRBD2 (7 bases each). The CDR3 runs 15 residues. Trimming shortened V by 4 bases and J by 2 bases, and 17 bases separated the two germline ends. CDR1 is SQVTM and CDR2 is ANQGSEA in the germline V gene.

CDR3 coding DNA: TGTGCCAGCAGCAGGGGGGCCGTCCAGACCCAGTACTTC. This gives the protein CASSRGAVQTQYF. V and J are TRBV12-3 or TRBV12-4 and TRBJ2-5, with TRBD1 as a possible D gene (7 bases). V was cut by 6 bases and J by 6 bases, with 14 bases left in between. The CDR3 runs 13 residues.

This clonotype was seen a single time. This rearrangement joins TRBV7-2 to TRBJ2-1, with 8 bases that match TRBD2. CDR3 length: 15 residues. Germline CDR1 is SGHTA and CDR2 is FQGNSA. V lost 7 bases and J lost 3; bases outside the gene matches: 8. In nucleotides, the CDR3 is TGTGCCAGCAACTTTACCGGGACTAGCTACAATGAGCAGTTCTTC. It encodes CASNFTGTSYNEQFF.

The chain combines TRBV20-1 with TRBJ2-1; no definite D call. Germline lookup yields CDR1 DFQATT and CDR2 SNEGSKA (reference sequence). V was shortened by 0 bases and J by 0 bases, with 15 bases between the two germline ends. This CDR3 is built from 17 residues. For the CDR3, the DNA is TGCAGTGCTAGAGATCCCTCTGCGGCTAGCTCCTACAATGAGCAGTTCTTC. It codes for CSARDPSAASSYNEQFF.

This clonotype has only a few counts. The chain has TRBV12-3 or TRBV12-4 and TRBJ1-5; 9 nucleotides match TRBD1. The CDR3 runs to 15 residues. With 6 bases clipped from V and 3 bases from J, the junction kept 6 bases outside the gene matches. The DNA of the CDR3 is TGTGCCAGCAGAGATGGACAGGGGAACAATCAGCCCCAGCATTTT. Its protein product is CASRDGQGNNQPQHF.

Only a few counts were recorded for this clonotype. The chain links TRBV5-1 to TRBJ2-3; no definite D call. CDR1 is SGHRS and CDR2 is YFSETQ in the germline V gene. V lost 4 bases to trimming and J lost 1 base, with 10 bases between them. The CDR3 sequence is 14 residues long. CDR3 protein: CASSTDVGTDTQYF. The CDR3 nucleotides read TGCGCCAGCAGCACGGACGTCGGCACAGATACGCAGTATTTT.

Only a few counts were recorded for this clonotype. At one end the junction does not follow the germline gene, possibly because of a read error. The chain links TRBV20-1 to TRBJ2-5, with D perhaps matching TRBD1 (6 bases). This CDR3 is built from 13 residues. The germline gives CDR1 DFQATT, CDR2 SNEGSKA (reference sequence). CDR3 nucleotide sequence: TGCAGTGCCAGAGGACAGAACCAAGAGACCCAGTACTTC. Amino acid sequence: CSARGQNQETQYF.

This clonotype was observed a single time. The junction and the germline gene differ at one end; a read error may be behind it. The rearrangement uses TRBV7-2 and TRBJ2-7, with 10 bases identical to TRBD2. Germline V gene data show CDR1 as SGHTA and CDR2 as FQGNSA. This CDR3 region has 14 residues. The CDR3 bases are TGCGCCAGCAGCCCGGGACTAGCGAGGCAGACCCGGTACTTC. Encoded protein: CASSPGLARQTRYF. The full variable domain, its missing parts supplied by reference TRBV7-2 and TRBJ2-7, is GAGVSQSPSNKVTEKGKDVELRCDPISGHTALYWYRQSLGQGLEFLIYFQGNSAPDKSGLPSDRFSAERTGGSVSTLTIQRTQQEDSAVYLCASSPGLARQTRYFGPGTRLTVT.

This clonotype was recorded once. One junction end disagrees with the germline gene, perhaps due to a read error. The genes are TRBV7-2 and TRBJ2-3, with 10 positions matching TRBD2. The CDR3 has 16 amino acids. CDR1 is SGHTA and CDR2 is FQGNSA in the germline V gene. CDR3 nucleotides: TGTGCCAGCAGCCTCAGCGGGGGGGCTAGCATAGATACGCAGTATTTT. Its translation: CASSLSGGASIDTQYF.

The V and J genes are TRBV11-2 and TRBJ2-3, with 10 positions matching TRBD1. Germline-derived CDR1 and CDR2 are SGHAT and FQNNGV. The CDR3 is 16 amino acids. V lost 5 bases, J lost 1 base, and 6 bases stayed unmatched. CDR3 in DNA: TGTGCCAGCAGCCCAGGGGACAGGGGCCGCACAGATACGCAGTATTTT. It yields the protein CASSPGDRGRTDTQYF.

This clonotype was counted a single time. V is TRBV5-1 and J is TRBJ1-1; weak D call: TRBD1 (6 bases). Germline CDR1 and CDR2: SGHRS and YFSETQ. The CDR3 loop spans 12 amino acids. V was pared by 5 bases and J by 8 bases, with 13 bases between. CDR3 region: CASSYRENEAFF. CDR3 DNA: TGCGCCAGCAGTTACAGGGAGAACGAAGCTTTCTTT. Filled out from reference TRBV5-1 and TRBJ1-1, the complete variable domain reads KAGVTQTPRYLIKTRGQQVTLSCSPISGHRSVSWYQQTPGQGLQFLFEYFSETQRNKGNFPGRFSGRQFSNSRSEMNVSTLELGDSALYLCASSYRENEAFFGQGTRLTVV.

V gene TRBV13 combines with J gene TRBJ2-2; possibly TRBD2 for D (5 bases). The CDR3 contains 15 residues. V lost 1 base, J lost 5 bases, and 11 bases lay in between. The germline V gene has CDR1 PRHDT and CDR2 FYEKMQ (reference sequence). CDR3 amino acids: CASSLVGPGTGELFF. CDR3 in DNA: TGTGCCAGCAGCTTAGTGGGTCCGGGAACCGGGGAGCTGTTTTTT.

This chain links TRBV6-5 with TRBJ2-5; D tentatively reads TRBD1 or TRBD2 (6 bases each). Germline values: CDR1 MNHEY, CDR2 SVGAGI. The ends were cut back, 2 bases at V and 5 bases at J, with 12 bases in the middle. The CDR3 sequence is 14 residues long. This CDR3 reads CASSYEGGGETQYF. CDR3 sequence (DNA): TGTGCCAGCAGTTACGAGGGGGGTGGCGAGACCCAGTACTTC.

This clonotype has just a few counts. This sequence joins TRBV4-3 and TRBJ2-5, with TRBD2 matching 8 bases. The CDR3 is made up of 19 amino acids. The germline V gene has CDR1 LGHNA and CDR2 YSLEER. After removal of 2 bases from V and 4 bases from J, the junction contained 18 bases not matched to a gene. The CDR3 DNA reads TGCGCCAGCAGCCAATCCGTAGGACTAGCCCTATCGGCGGCAGAGACCCAGTACTTC. Translating gives CASSQSVGLALSAAETQYF.

This clonotype was seen a handful of times. The chain has TRBV28 and TRBJ2-1; no reliable D call. From germline, CDR1 is MDHEN and CDR2 SYDVKM. The V end lost 3 bases, the J end lost 4 bases, and 10 bases lay between the germline ends. This CDR3 is 14 amino acids long. CDR3 nucleotides: TGTGCCAGCAGTTTGACTGCCGCTTACAATGAGCAGTTCTTC. Protein product: CASSLTAAYNEQFF.

As for this clonotype: No DNA is shown, since the ends of the CDR3 on it are uncertain; the CDR3 is the one TCRdb lists. Here the CDR3 reads CASSKVGLGTQYF. The chain has TRBV21-1 and TRBJ2-3; the table's D call TRBD1 went unverified against the DNA. TRBV21-1 constitutes a pseudogene. The CDR3 length equals 13 residues, ends included.

The gene calls are TRBV6-1 and TRBJ2-5; D possibly uses TRBD1 or TRBD2 (5 bases each). Germline CDR1 and CDR2: MNHNS and SASEGT. Trimming left V 6 bases short and J 2 bases short, with 28 bases between. CDR3 length: 19 amino acids. CDR3 residues: CASSLHRDAARQLQETQYF. The CDR3 nucleotides read TGTGCCAGCAGCCTCCACCGGGACGCCGCTCGTCAATTACAAGAGACCCAGTACTTC.

V gene TRBV6-5 combines with J gene TRBJ1-1, with no clear D. Germline lookup yields CDR1 MNHEY and CDR2 SVGAGI. The V and J ends lost 5 bases and 2 bases respectively, with 9 bases between them. This CDR3 spans 13 amino acids. The CDR3 is CASSDNHNTEAFF. For the CDR3, the DNA is TGTGCCAGCAGTGACAATCACAACACTGAAGCTTTCTTT.

The chain is built from TRBV7-8 and TRBJ2-5, with D unresolved. Trimming pared 1 base from V and 1 base from J, leaving 7 bases between. Germline CDR1 reads SGHVS; CDR2 reads FQNEAQ. The CDR3 contains 14 residues. This CDR3 is CASSLEDPQETQYF. Here the CDR3 DNA reads TGTGCCAGCAGCTTAGAGGACCCCCAAGAGACCCAGTACTTC.

The J gene is TRBJ2-7, the V gene TRBV28; a weak D match, TRBD2 (6 bases). V lost 3 bases to trimming and J lost 2 bases, with 11 bases between them. The CDR3 totals 14 residues. Germline assignment: CDR1 MDHEN and CDR2 SYDVKM. CDR3 DNA sequence: TGTGCCAGCAGTTTTAATAGGGAGGCCTACGAGCAGTACTTC. This codes for CASSFNREAYEQYF.

This sequence joins TRBV20-1 and TRBJ1-2; D unresolved. Germline V CDR1 and CDR2: DFQATT, SNEGSKA (reference sequence). The CDR3 length is 11 residues. V was shortened by 7 bases and J by 5 bases, with 11 bases between the two germline ends. The CDR3 DNA reads as TGCAGTGTATCCGGGTTATATGGCTACACCTTC. Residues: CSVSGLYGYTF.